The sequence of this T cell receptor beta chain was determined in a study of cytomegalovirus exposure and HLA in healthy donors. V lost 7 bases and J lost 0; bases outside the gene matches: 6. This CDR3 spans 14 amino acids. The germline V gene encodes CDR1 SGHRS and CDR2 YFSETQ. Study-level points and caveats: Later analysis associated a missense DCLRE1C variant with TCR beta V- and J-gene trimming. Cytomegalovirus status was reportedly diagnosed by the classifier with high specificity and sensitivity. Most of the CMV-associated TCR beta chains (in a later analysis) appeared to be HLA-restricted. In a later analysis, common viral pathogens appeared linked to several of the most significant clusters.

Researchers ran the PCR with 60 Vbeta and 13 Jbeta primers. Repertoires were generated with immunoSEQ multiplex PCR, while TCRdb's copy carries only in-frame clones and drops some. This sample has roughly 100,000 clones; approximately 64% occur once, and the top ten carry 2.5% to 4%. As concerns this clone: Its antigen is unidentified.

Source material: PBMCs. The TCR comes from a woman aged 50 to 60 in good health and CMV-seronegative. This rearrangement joins TRBV5-1 to TRBJ2-5, with TRBD2 matching over 7 bases. CDR3 bases: TGCGCCAGCCAAATCGGGACTAACCAAGAGACCCAGTACTTC. It is translated as CASQIGTNQETQYF.